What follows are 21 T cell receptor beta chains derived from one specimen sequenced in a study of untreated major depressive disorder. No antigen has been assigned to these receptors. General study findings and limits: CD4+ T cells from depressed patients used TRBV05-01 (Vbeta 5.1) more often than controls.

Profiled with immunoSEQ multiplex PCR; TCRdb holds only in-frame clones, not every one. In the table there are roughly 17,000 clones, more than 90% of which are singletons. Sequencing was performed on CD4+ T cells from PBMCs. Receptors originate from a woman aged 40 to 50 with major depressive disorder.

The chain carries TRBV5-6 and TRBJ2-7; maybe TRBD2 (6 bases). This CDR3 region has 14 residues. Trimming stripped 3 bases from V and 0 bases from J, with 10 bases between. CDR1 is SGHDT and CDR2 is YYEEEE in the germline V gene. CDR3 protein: CASSWGLVSYEQYF. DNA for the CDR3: TGTGCCAGCAGCTGGGGACTCGTCTCCTACGAGCAGTACTTC.

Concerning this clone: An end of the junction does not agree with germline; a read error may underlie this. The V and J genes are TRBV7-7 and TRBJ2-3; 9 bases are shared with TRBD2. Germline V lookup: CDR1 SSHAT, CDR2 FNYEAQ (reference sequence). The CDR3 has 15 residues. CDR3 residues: CASSPRGGSTDTQYF. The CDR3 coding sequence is TGTGCTAGCAGCCCGCGGGGGGGCAGCACAGATACGCAGTATTTT.

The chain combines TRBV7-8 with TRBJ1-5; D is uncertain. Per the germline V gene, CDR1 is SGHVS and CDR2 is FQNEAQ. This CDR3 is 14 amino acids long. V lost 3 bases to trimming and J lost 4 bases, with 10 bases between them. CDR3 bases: TGTGCCAGCAGCTTGGGGAGAAAGAATCAGCCCCAGCATTTT. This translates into CASSLGRKNQPQHF.

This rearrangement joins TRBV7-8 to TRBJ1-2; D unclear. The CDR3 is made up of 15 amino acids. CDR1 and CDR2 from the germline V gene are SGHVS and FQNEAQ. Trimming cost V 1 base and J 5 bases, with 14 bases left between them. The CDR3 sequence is CASSLGARKNYGYTF. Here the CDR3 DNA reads TGTGCCAGCAGCTTAGGGGCCAGGAAAAATTATGGCTACACCTTC.

The CDR3 nucleotides read TGTGCCAGCAGTTCGCCAGGGGGCGCGAACACCGGGGAGCTGTTTTTT. It is translated as CASSSPGGANTGELFF. This chain joins TRBV6-5 and TRBJ2-2; 8 bases map to TRBD1. This CDR3 has 16 amino acids. Trimming removed 4 bases from V and 0 bases from J; junction bases left unmatched: 4. The V gene's germline CDR1 is MNHEY and CDR2 SVGAGI.

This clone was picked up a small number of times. DNA of the CDR3: TGTGCCAGCAGCGGGGACAGCTACGAGCAGTACTTC. Translated, it gives CASSGDSYEQYF. The chain recombines TRBV2 with TRBJ2-7; TRBD1 matches at 7 bases. The junction had 2 bases not matched to a gene; V was cut back by 6 bases and J by 3 bases. Germline V gene data show CDR1 as SNHLY and CDR2 as FYNNEI. The CDR3 has 12 amino acids.

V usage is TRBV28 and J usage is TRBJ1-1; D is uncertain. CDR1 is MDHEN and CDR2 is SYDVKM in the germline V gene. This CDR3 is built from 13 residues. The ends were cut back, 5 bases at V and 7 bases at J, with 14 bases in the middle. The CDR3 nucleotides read TGTGCCAGCAGTATTCGGGGAACCTATGAAGCTTTCTTT. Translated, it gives CASSIRGTYEAFF.

The CDR3 is CASSTRGQKSYPKNIQYF. The CDR3, as DNA: TGTGCCAGCAGCACCCGTGGACAGAAAAGCTACCCCAAAAACATTCAGTACTTC. This rearrangement joins TRBV27 to TRBJ2-4, with TRBD1 as a possible D gene (6 bases). Germline values: CDR1 MNHEY, CDR2 SMNVEV (reference sequence). The CDR3 consists of 18 residues. The V end was cut by 6 bases, the J end by 2 bases, with 23 bases between.

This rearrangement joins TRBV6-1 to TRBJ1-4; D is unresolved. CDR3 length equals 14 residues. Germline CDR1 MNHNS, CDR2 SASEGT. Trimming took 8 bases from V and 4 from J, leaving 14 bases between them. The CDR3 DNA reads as TGTGCCAGCGGTACCGGGAGTAATAATGAAAAACTGTTTTTT. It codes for CASGTGSNNEKLFF.

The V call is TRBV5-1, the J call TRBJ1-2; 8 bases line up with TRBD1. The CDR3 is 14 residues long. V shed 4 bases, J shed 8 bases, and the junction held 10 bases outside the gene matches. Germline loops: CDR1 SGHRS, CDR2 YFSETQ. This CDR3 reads CASSPETGVFGYTF. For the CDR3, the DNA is TGCGCCAGCAGCCCAGAGACAGGGGTATTCGGCTACACCTTC.

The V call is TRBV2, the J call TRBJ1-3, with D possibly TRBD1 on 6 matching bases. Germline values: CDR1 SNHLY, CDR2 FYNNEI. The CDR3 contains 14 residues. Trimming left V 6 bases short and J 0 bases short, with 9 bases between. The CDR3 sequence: CASSVQGSGNTIYF. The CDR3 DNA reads TGTGCCAGCAGCGTACAGGGCTCTGGAAACACCATATATTTT.

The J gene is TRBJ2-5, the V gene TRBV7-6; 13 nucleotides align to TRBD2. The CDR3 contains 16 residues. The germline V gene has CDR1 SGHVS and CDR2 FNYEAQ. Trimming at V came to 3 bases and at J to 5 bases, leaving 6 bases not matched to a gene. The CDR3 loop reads CASSFRLAGGRETQYF. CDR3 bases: TGTGCCAGCAGCTTCCGACTAGCGGGGGGCCGGGAGACCCAGTACTTC.

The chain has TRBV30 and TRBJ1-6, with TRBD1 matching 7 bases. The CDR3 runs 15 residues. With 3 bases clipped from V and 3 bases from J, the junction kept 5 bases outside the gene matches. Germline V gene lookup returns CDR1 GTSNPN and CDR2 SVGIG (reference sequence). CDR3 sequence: CAWRGQALYNSPLHF. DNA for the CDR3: TGTGCCTGGAGAGGACAGGCCCTCTATAATTCACCCCTCCACTTT. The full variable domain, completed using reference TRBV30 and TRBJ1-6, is SQTIHQWPATLVQPVGSPLSLECTVEGTSNPNLYWYRQAAGRGLQLLFYSVGIGQISSEVPQNLSASRPQDRQFILSSKKLLLSDSGFYLCAWRGQALYNSPLHFGNGTRLTVT.

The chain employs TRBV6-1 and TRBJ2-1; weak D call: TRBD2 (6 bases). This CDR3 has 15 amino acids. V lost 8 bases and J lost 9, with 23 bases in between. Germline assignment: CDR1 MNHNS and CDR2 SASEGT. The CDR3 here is CASAAGRAPQGEQFF. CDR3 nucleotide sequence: TGTGCCAGCGCCGCGGGGCGCGCGCCGCAAGGTGAGCAGTTCTTC.

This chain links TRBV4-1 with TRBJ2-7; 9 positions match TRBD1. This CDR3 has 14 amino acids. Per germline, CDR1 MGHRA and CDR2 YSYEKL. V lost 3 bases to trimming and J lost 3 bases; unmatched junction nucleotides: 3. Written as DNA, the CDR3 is TGCGCCAGCAGCCACTTGGACAGGGGCTACGAGCAGTACTTC. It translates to CASSHLDRGYEQYF.

This chain's CDR3 is CASRKGERNQPQHF. The CDR3 DNA sequence: TGTGCCAGCAGGAAGGGGGAACGCAATCAGCCCCAGCATTTT. This chain joins TRBV27 and TRBJ1-5, with a possible D match to TRBD1 (6 bases). The CDR3 consists of 14 residues. Germline V CDR1 and CDR2: MNHEY, SMNVEV (reference sequence). V lost 6 bases and J lost 2, with 11 bases in between.

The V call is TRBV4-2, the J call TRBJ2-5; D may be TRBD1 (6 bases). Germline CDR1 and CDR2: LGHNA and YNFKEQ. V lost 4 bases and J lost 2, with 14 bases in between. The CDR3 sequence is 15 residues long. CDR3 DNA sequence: TGTGCCAGCAGCCCCCAAACCCAGGGGCAAGAGACCCAGTACTTC. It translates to CASSPQTQGQETQYF.

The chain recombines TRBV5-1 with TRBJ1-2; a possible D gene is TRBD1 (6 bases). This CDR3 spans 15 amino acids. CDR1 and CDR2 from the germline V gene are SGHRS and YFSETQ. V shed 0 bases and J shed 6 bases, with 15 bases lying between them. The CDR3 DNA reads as TGCGCCAGCAGCTTGGGGACAGTCCCTTTCAATGGCTACACCTTC. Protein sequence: CASSLGTVPFNGYTF.

DNA of the CDR3: TGCAGTGCTCAAAATAATGAAAAACTGTTTTTT. Amino acid sequence: CSAQNNEKLFF. The chain combines TRBV20-1 with TRBJ1-4; D not certain. CDR1 and CDR2 from the germline V gene are DFQATT and SNEGSKA (reference sequence). The ends were cut back, 5 bases at V and 4 bases at J, with 5 bases in the middle. The length of the CDR3 is 11 residues.

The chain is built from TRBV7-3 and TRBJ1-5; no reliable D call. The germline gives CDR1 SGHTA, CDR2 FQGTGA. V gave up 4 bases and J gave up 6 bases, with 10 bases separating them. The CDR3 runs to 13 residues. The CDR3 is CASSSTVGQPQHF. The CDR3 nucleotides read TGTGCCAGCAGCTCTACCGTGGGTCAGCCCCAGCATTTT.

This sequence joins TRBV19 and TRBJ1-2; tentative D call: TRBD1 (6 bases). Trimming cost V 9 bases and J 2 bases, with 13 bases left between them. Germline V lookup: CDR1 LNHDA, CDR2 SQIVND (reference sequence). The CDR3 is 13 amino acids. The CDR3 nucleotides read TGTGCCAGCCGGGACACGGACAACTATGGCTACACCTTC. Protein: CASRDTDNYGYTF.